The 27 T cell receptor beta chains reported below all come from one sample, sequenced in a study of shared T cell receptors in the human thymus. Only in-frame clones appear in the TCRdb table, and some are missing; sequencing was by immunoSEQ multiplex PCR. The sample contains 720,000 or so clones, over 75% of which appear only once. These data are also associated with another study on human thymus T cells.

What was sequenced was thymocytes. The receptors stem from a girl under two years old with a congenital heart defect.

The chain employs TRBV10-3 and TRBJ1-2, with 7 nucleotides matching TRBD1. The germline CDR1 and CDR2 sequences are ENHRY and SYGVKD. The V gene end was trimmed by 8 bases and the J gene end by 2 bases; junction bases not matched to a gene: 11. The CDR3 has 15 residues. CDR3 protein: CAILAGGMGNYGYTF. The DNA for the CDR3 is TGTGCCATCCTCGCAGGGGGAATGGGGAACTATGGCTACACCTTC.

The CDR3 loop reads CASRLTGDAFSGYTF. For the CDR3, the DNA is TGTGCCAGCAGACTTACAGGGGACGCATTTAGTGGCTACACCTTC. V gene TRBV6-6 combines with J gene TRBJ1-2; TRBD1 agrees at 7 bases. V trimming: 6 bases; J trimming: 7 bases; junction bases outside the gene matches: 14. Germline values: CDR1 MNHNY, CDR2 SVGAGI (reference sequence). The CDR3 contains 15 residues.

This clone was picked up a small number of times. V gene TRBV27 combines with J gene TRBJ2-7; TRBD1 is a possible D gene (6 bases). The germline CDR1 and CDR2 sequences are MNHEY and SMNVEV (reference sequence). V was cut by 3 bases and J by 5 bases, with 26 bases left in between. The length of the CDR3 is 18 residues. The CDR3 DNA follows: TGTGCCAGCAGTTTGAAAGGACAGAGTTGGGACGGCCCGCACGAGCAGTACTTC. It codes for CASSLKGQSWDGPHEQYF.

This clone was seen once. The chain recombines TRBV11-2 with TRBJ1-2; possible D gene TRBD1, 6 bases. Trimming left V 4 bases short and J 1 base short, with 19 bases between. The V gene's germline CDR1 is SGHAT and CDR2 FQNNGV. The CDR3 contains 17 residues. CDR3 nucleotide sequence: TGTGCCAGCAGCTCCTCAGATCGACAGGACAGTAACTATGGCTACACCTTC. Translation: CASSSSDRQDSNYGYTF.

As concerns this clone: In the same sample, other DNA sequences code for this CDR3. V and J are TRBV13 and TRBJ2-6; the D gene is possibly TRBD1 (5 bases). The ends were cut back, 1 base at V and 2 bases at J, with 12 bases in the middle. The CDR3 runs 17 residues. From germline, CDR1 is PRHDT and CDR2 FYEKMQ (reference sequence). DNA of the CDR3: TGTGCCAGCAGCTTAGTCAGGGCCCACCCTGGGGCCAACGTCCTGACTTTC. Its translation: CASSLVRAHPGANVLTF.

The chain uses TRBV9 and TRBJ1-2; D unresolved. V was shortened by 5 bases and J by 3 bases, with 17 bases between the two germline ends. Germline values: CDR1 SGDLS, CDR2 YYNGEE. The CDR3 has 15 amino acids. The CDR3 loop is CASRGRSGYDYGYTF. The CDR3 DNA sequence: TGTGCCAGCAGGGGGAGGTCGGGGTACGACTATGGCTACACCTTC.

The chain carries TRBV5-4 and TRBJ1-3; D not certain. CDR1 is SGHNT and CDR2 is YYREEE in the germline V gene (reference sequence). V lost 4 bases and J 4 bases, leaving 6 bases between the germline ends. The CDR3 totals 12 residues. The CDR3 loop reads CASSTEGNTIYF. In DNA, the CDR3 is TGTGCCAGCAGCACCGAGGGAAACACCATATATTTT.

The rearrangement links TRBV9 to TRBJ1-1; no firm D call. V lost 2 bases to trimming and J lost 8 bases, with 13 bases between them. The CDR3 has 13 residues. Germline lookup yields CDR1 SGDLS and CDR2 YYNGEE. DNA of the CDR3: TGTGCCAGCAGCGTCCACCCACGGGAAGAAGCTTTCTTT. Its protein is CASSVHPREEAFF.

The sample holds a few counts of this clone. The rearrangement links TRBV19 to TRBJ2-6, with 8 bases lining up with TRBD1. Germline CDR1 and CDR2: LNHDA and SQIVND (reference sequence). This CDR3 spans 19 amino acids. J gave up 2 bases and V 4 bases, and 13 bases lay outside the gene matches. CDR3 DNA sequence: TGTGCCAGTAGTACCTGGACAGGGCCTATAGGTGCTGGGGCCAACGTCCTGACTTTC. It translates to CASSTWTGPIGAGANVLTF.

J is TRBJ1-5 and V is TRBV28, with D perhaps TRBD1 (5 bases). Per the germline V gene, CDR1 is MDHEN and CDR2 is SYDVKM. The CDR3 totals 16 residues. Trimming removed 7 bases at V and 2 bases at J, with 18 bases between. CDR3 DNA sequence: TGTGCCAGCACCCTCCCTGTGGGGCTAGGCAATCAGCCCCAGCATTTT. This translates into CASTLPVGLGNQPQHF.

V gene TRBV5-8 combines with J gene TRBJ1-1; 7 bases fit TRBD1. V trimming: 3 bases; J trimming: 6 bases; junction bases outside the gene matches: 11. The CDR3 extends over 15 amino acids. From germline, CDR1 is SGHTS and CDR2 YDEGEE. The DNA for the CDR3 is TGTGCCAGCAGCTACTGGAGTAGGGGGCGTCCTGAAGCTTTCTTT. Translated, it gives CASSYWSRGRPEAFF.

The V gene is TRBV10-1, the J gene TRBJ1-5; D uncertain. Germline assignment: CDR1 WNHNN and CDR2 SYGVQD (reference sequence). Trimming pared 3 bases from V and 0 bases from J, leaving 9 bases between. This CDR3 is 15 amino acids long. CDR3 sequence reads: CASSERRLSNQPQHF. CDR3 coding DNA: TGCGCCAGCAGTGAAAGGCGGCTTAGCAATCAGCCCCAGCATTTT.

The genes are TRBV5-1 and TRBJ2-3; weak D call: TRBD1 (6 bases). This CDR3 has 22 residues. Between the trimmed V and J ends, which lost 5 bases and 0 bases, there was a span of 34 bases. In germline, CDR1 is SGHRS, CDR2 YFSETQ. CDR3 sequence: CASSMDLEDSTKNPTSTDTQYF. CDR3 coding DNA: TGCGCCAGCAGTATGGATCTGGAGGACAGTACCAAAAACCCCACTAGCACAGATACGCAGTATTTT. Together with reference TRBV5-1 and TRBJ2-3, the CDR3 gives the full variable domain: KAGVTQTPRYLIKTRGQQVTLSCSPISGHRSVSWYQQTPGQGLQFLFEYFSETQRNKGNFPGRFSGRQFSNSRSEMNVSTLELGDSALYLCASSMDLEDSTKNPTSTDTQYFGPGTRLTVL.

The rearrangement links TRBV7-2 to TRBJ2-5; 10 nucleotides align to TRBD1. TRBJ2-7 matches the DNA end more closely, so the J call is doubtful. The CDR3 contains 17 residues. Germline loops: CDR1 SGHTA, CDR2 FQGNSA. Here the CDR3 reads CASSLAIVRDRGYEQYF. CDR3 coding DNA: TGTGCCAGCAGCTTAGCTATAGTTCGGGACAGGGGCTACGAGCAGTACTTC.

V usage is TRBV14 and J usage is TRBJ2-5; 8 bases fit TRBD2. Per germline, CDR1 SGHDN and CDR2 FVKESK. The CDR3 is 16 residues long. The V segment lost 4 bases and the J segment 2 bases; nucleotides outside the gene matches: 9. The CDR3 reads CASSLYTAGGQETQYF. CDR3 nucleotides: TGTGCCAGCAGCCTTTACACGGCGGGGGGACAAGAGACCCAGTACTTC.

This chain uses TRBV5-4 with TRBJ2-5; D unresolved. The CDR3 sequence is 14 residues long. V lost 0 bases and J 5 bases, leaving 11 bases between the germline ends. Germline-derived CDR1 and CDR2 are SGHNT and YYREEE (reference sequence). The CDR3 reads CASSLVGRPETQYF. CDR3 in DNA: TGTGCCAGCAGCTTGGTTGGCAGGCCTGAGACCCAGTACTTC. Looking up the rest from reference TRBV5-4 and TRBJ2-5 gives the full variable domain: ETGVTQSPTHLIKTRGQQVTLRCSSQSGHNTVSWYQQALGQGPQFIFQYYREEENGRGNFPPRFSGLQFPNYSSELNVNALELDDSALYLCASSLVGRPETQYFGPGTRLLVL.

The J gene is TRBJ1-1, the V gene TRBV6-6, with 9 positions matching TRBD1. Germline assignment: CDR1 MNHNY and CDR2 SVGAGI (reference sequence). This CDR3 is 15 amino acids long. The V gene end was trimmed by 3 bases and the J gene end by 8 bases; junction bases not matched to a gene: 10. Written as DNA, the CDR3 is TGTGCCAGCAGTTATGAGGGACAGGGTTCAAGAGAAGCTTTCTTT. Translated: CASSYEGQGSREAFF.

A note on this clone: In the same sample, other DNA sequences code for this CDR3. The chain carries TRBV5-6 and TRBJ1-1; no definite D call. With 2 bases removed from V and 3 bases from J, the gap between germline ends came to 11 bases. This CDR3 has 14 amino acids. Germline lookup yields CDR1 SGHDT and CDR2 YYEEEE. CDR3 region: CASSLSPPDTEAFF. The CDR3 DNA is TGTGCCAGCAGCTTATCACCTCCAGACACTGAAGCTTTCTTT.

The chain recombines TRBV2 with TRBJ1-1; 8 nucleotides align to TRBD1. The CDR3 extends over 19 amino acids. CDR1 is SNHLY and CDR2 is FYNNEI in the germline V gene. Trimming took 7 bases from V and 0 from J; bases not matched to a gene: 19. CDR3: CASISPRGQGEMMNTEAFF. CDR3 bases: TGTGCCAGCATATCCCCCCGAGGACAGGGAGAAATGATGAACACTGAAGCTTTCTTT.

The rearrangement uses TRBV2 and TRBJ1-1; possibly TRBD1 for D (6 bases). CDR1 and CDR2 (germline): SNHLY, FYNNEI. This CDR3 contains 15 residues. With 8 bases removed from V and 5 bases from J, the gap between germline ends came to 21 bases. This CDR3 reads CASGTGGGGVTEAFF. For the CDR3, the DNA is TGTGCCAGCGGAACTGGTGGAGGGGGGGTGACTGAAGCTTTCTTT.

The rearrangement uses TRBV2 and TRBJ1-5; weak D call: TRBD1 (6 bases). Germline V gives CDR1 SNHLY, CDR2 FYNNEI. Trimming took 4 bases from V and 5 from J, leaving 15 bases between them. This CDR3 is built from 15 residues. As DNA, the CDR3 is TGTGCCAGCAGTGTTGAACAGGGCGGAGATCAGCCCCAGCATTTT. It specifies CASSVEQGGDQPQHF.

V gene TRBV6-1 combines with J gene TRBJ1-1; 7 bases align to TRBD1. This CDR3 has 14 residues. J gave up 3 bases and V 7 bases, and 8 bases lay outside the gene matches. CDR1 and CDR2 from the germline V gene are MNHNS and SASEGT. The chain's CDR3 is CASTHRGSDTEAFF. CDR3 coding DNA: TGTGCCAGCACCCACAGGGGTTCGGACACTGAAGCTTTCTTT.

The chain recombines TRBV28 with TRBJ1-2; D uncertain. Trimming removed 6 bases from V and 3 bases from J, with 17 bases in between. This CDR3 contains 15 residues. Germline CDR1 is MDHEN and CDR2 is SYDVKM. The CDR3 DNA sequence: TGTGCCAGCAGCGCCCCACTCGCGAATGACTATGGCTACACCTTC. Its translation: CASSAPLANDYGYTF.

This chain connects TRBV15 to TRBJ1-5; D not certain. Per the germline V gene, CDR1 is LNHNV and CDR2 is YYDKDF (reference sequence). V lost 0 bases and J lost 3, with 18 bases in between. The CDR3 has 18 amino acids. CDR3 sequence: CATSRDRTEGVSNQPQHF. The DNA for the CDR3 is TGTGCCACCAGCAGAGACAGAACGGAGGGTGTCTCCAATCAGCCCCAGCATTTT. Based on the CDR3 plus reference TRBV15 and TRBJ1-5, the full variable domain is DAMVIQNPRYQVTQFGKPVTLSCSQTLNHNVMYWYQQKSSQAPKLLFHYYDKDFNNEADTPDNFQSRRPNTSFCFLDIRSPGLGDTAMYLCATSRDRTEGVSNQPQHFGDGTRLSIL.

V gene TRBV6-5 combines with J gene TRBJ2-7; TRBD2 agrees at 10 bases. V dropped 5 bases and J dropped 2; count of bases not matched to a gene: 6. Germline assignment: CDR1 MNHEY and CDR2 SVGAGI. The CDR3 has 15 amino acids. CDR3 sequence: CASSPPGLAPYEQYF. CDR3 bases: TGTGCCAGCAGTCCCCCGGGACTAGCGCCCTACGAGCAGTACTTC.

The chain couples TRBV19 to TRBJ1-1; tentatively, D is TRBD1 (6 bases). From germline, CDR1 is LNHDA and CDR2 SQIVND (reference sequence). The CDR3 runs 16 residues. Trimming took off 4 bases at V and 4 bases at J, with 19 bases between the two ends. CDR3 sequence: CASSTPLWVGGTEAFF. The CDR3 DNA reads as TGTGCCAGTAGTACCCCTCTCTGGGTAGGGGGCACTGAAGCTTTCTTT. Variable domain in full (rest from reference TRBV19 and TRBJ1-1): DGGITQSPKYLFRKEGQNVTLSCEQNLNHDAMYWYRQDPGQGLRLIYYSQIVNDFQKGDIAEGYSVSREKKESFPLTVTSAQKNPTAFYLCASSTPLWVGGTEAFFGQGTRLTVV.

The chain joins TRBV9 to TRBJ1-5; D is perhaps TRBD1 (6 bases). V lost 3 bases to trimming and J lost 3 bases, with 34 bases between them. The germline V gene has CDR1 SGDLS and CDR2 YYNGEE. CDR3 length: 22 residues. CDR3 sequence: CASSATQREQGRLYTFNQPQHF. The CDR3 nucleotides are TGTGCCAGCAGCGCTACACAACGGGAACAGGGTCGACTTTATACTTTCAATCAGCCCCAGCATTTT.